A selection of T cell receptor beta chains follows, all from one sample in a study of shared clonotypes between healthy human individuals. The table came from immunoSEQ multiplex PCR; TCRdb's copy has only in-frame clones and leaves some out. The top ten clones hold more than 1.5% of a sample with hundreds of thousands of clones, around 73% of them seen once. The sequencing sample was made of memory CD4+ T cells sorted from blood. The receptors were sampled from a woman in her thirties in good health. Both conserved end residues are part of each CDR3. D genes are given only for firm matches. The size entry is marked missing in some rows and otherwise reads once, few, many or a size class.

D gene: -; CDR3 length: 13; clone size: -; J gene: TRBJ2-3; V gene: TRBV19; CDR3 DNA: TGTGCCAGTAGCGGGAGTATAACGGATACGCAGTATTTT; CDR3 protein: CASSGSITDTQYF
D gene: -; CDR3 length: 15; clone size: -; J gene: TRBJ2-2; V gene: TRBV6-6; CDR3 DNA: TGTGCCAGCCAACCTCCAGGAACGAACACCGGGGAGCTGTTTTTT; CDR3 protein: CASQPPGTNTGELFF
D gene: -; CDR3 length: 15; clone size: few; J gene: TRBJ2-3; V gene: TRBV9; CDR3 DNA: TGTGCCAGCAGCGTAGGGGGGCGGAGCACAGATACGCAGTATTTT; CDR3 protein: CASSVGGRSTDTQYF
D gene: TRBD2; CDR3 length: 14; clone size: few; J gene: TRBJ2-3; V gene: TRBV7-2; CDR3 DNA: TGTGCCAGCAGTCTGGGTCCTAGCGGGAACACGCAGTATTTT; CDR3 protein: CASSLGPSGNTQYF
D gene: -; CDR3 length: 15; clone size: many; J gene: TRBJ2-5; V gene: TRBV11-2; CDR3 DNA: TGTGCCAGCAGCCCAGCTAGAGGGGAGCAAGAGACCCAGTACTTC; CDR3 protein: CASSPARGEQETQYF
D gene: TRBD2; CDR3 length: 20; clone size: -; J gene: TRBJ2-6; V gene: TRBV4-2; CDR3 DNA: TGTGCCAGCAGCTCGGGGACTAGCGGGGCTACCAACTCTGGGGCCAACGTCCTGACTTTC; CDR3 protein: CASSSGTSGATNSGANVLTF
D gene: -; CDR3 length: 13; clone size: few; J gene: TRBJ2-7; V gene: TRBV6-6; CDR3 DNA: TGTGCCAGCAGTTACTCCCGACAACACGAGCAGTACTTC; CDR3 protein: CASSYSRQHEQYF
D gene: -; CDR3 length: 15; clone size: few; J gene: TRBJ1-5; V gene: TRBV2; CDR3 DNA: TGTGCCAGCAGTGAAGCCCCTTATAGCAATCAGCCCCAGCATTTT; CDR3 protein: CASSEAPYSNQPQHF
D gene: -; CDR3 length: 14; clone size: -; J gene: TRBJ2-2; V gene: TRBV6-1; CDR3 DNA: TGTGCCAGCATTTGGGTGGGAGGCACCGGGGAGCTGTTTTTT; CDR3 protein: CASIWVGGTGELFF
D gene: -; CDR3 length: 13; clone size: -; J gene: TRBJ2-3; V gene: TRBV30; CDR3 DNA: TGTGCCTGGAGCAGAGGACGCACAGATACGCAGTATTTT; CDR3 protein: CAWSRGRTDTQYF
D gene: -; CDR3 length: 13; clone size: -; J gene: TRBJ1-2; V gene: TRBV6-1; CDR3 DNA: TGTGCCAGCAGTGAATCTCGGTTCTATGGCTACACCTTC; CDR3 protein: CASSESRFYGYTF
D gene: -; CDR3 length: 15; clone size: few; J gene: TRBJ2-2; V gene: TRBV6-4; CDR3 DNA: TGTGCCAGCAGTGACTCAGCAGGGTCGGCCGGGGAGCTGTTTTTT; CDR3 protein: CASSDSAGSAGELFF
D gene: TRBD1; CDR3 length: 14; clone size: once; J gene: TRBJ1-1; V gene: TRBV6-6; CDR3 DNA: TGTGCCAGCAGTTACACAGGGGAGAACACTGAAGCTTTCTTT; CDR3 protein: CASSYTGENTEAFF
D gene: TRBD1; CDR3 length: 15; clone size: -; J gene: TRBJ2-1; V gene: TRBV29-1; CDR3 DNA: TGCAGCGTTGAACGCGACAGGGGGTTAGGCGGTGAGCAGTTCTTC; CDR3 protein: CSVERDRGLGGEQFF
D gene: -; CDR3 length: 12; clone size: -; J gene: TRBJ2-1; V gene: TRBV2; CDR3 DNA: TGTGCCAGCGGCCAGGGTCGGGATGAGCAGTTCTTC; CDR3 protein: CASGQGRDEQFF
D gene: -; CDR3 length: 12; clone size: -; J gene: TRBJ2-1; V gene: TRBV14; CDR3 DNA: TGTGCCAGCAGCCCCCTCCGCGGTGAGCAGTTCTTC; CDR3 protein: CASSPLRGEQFF
D gene: TRBD1; CDR3 length: 15; clone size: once; J gene: TRBJ1-1; V gene: TRBV11-2; CDR3 DNA: TGTGCCAGCAGCTTCGACAGGGGAGTGAACACTGAAGCTTTCTTT; CDR3 protein: CASSFDRGVNTEAFF
D gene: -; CDR3 length: 18; clone size: -; J gene: TRBJ2-3; V gene: TRBV7-3; CDR3 DNA: TGTGCCAGCAGCTTATTGGGTTTTTTAACTCACCACACAGATACGCAGTATTTT; CDR3 protein: CASSLLGFLTHHTDTQYF
D gene: TRBD1; CDR3 length: 15; clone size: -; J gene: TRBJ2-5; V gene: TRBV7-2; CDR3 DNA: TGTGCCAGCAGCTGGGCACAGGGGGTTCAAGAGACCCAGTACTTC; CDR3 protein: CASSWAQGVQETQYF
D gene: TRBD2; CDR3 length: 15; clone size: -; J gene: TRBJ2-3; V gene: TRBV25-1; CDR3 DNA: TGTGCCAGCAGTGAATACGCCTCGGGGGGAGATACGCAGTATTTT; CDR3 protein: CASSEYASGGDTQYF
D gene: -; CDR3 length: 13; clone size: -; J gene: TRBJ2-7; V gene: TRBV6-1; CDR3 DNA: TGTGCCAGCAGTGAAGAGGGGGTCTACGAGCAGTACTTC; CDR3 protein: CASSEEGVYEQYF
D gene: -; CDR3 length: 14; clone size: -; J gene: TRBJ2-2; V gene: TRBV7-9; CDR3 DNA: TGTGCCAGCAGTTTGACCGCGAACACCGGGGAGCTGTTTTTT; CDR3 protein: CASSLTANTGELFF
D gene: -; CDR3 length: 17; clone size: -; J gene: TRBJ2-1; V gene: TRBV7-9; CDR3 DNA: TGTGCCAGCAGCATTCTCAGGGGCCCCTTCGTTAACAATGAGCAGTTCTTC; CDR3 protein: CASSILRGPFVNNEQFF
D gene: -; CDR3 length: 15; clone size: once; J gene: TRBJ1-2; V gene: TRBV19; CDR3 DNA: TGTGCCAGTAGTATTTCCTTACAGGGTTTCTCCGGCTACACCTTC; CDR3 protein: CASSISLQGFSGYTF
D gene: -; CDR3 length: 12; clone size: -; J gene: TRBJ2-2; V gene: TRBV29-1; CDR3 DNA: TGCAGCGGAAACAGGGTTTCGGGGGAGCTGTTTTTT; CDR3 protein: CSGNRVSGELFF
D gene: TRBD2; CDR3 length: 15; clone size: once; J gene: TRBJ2-7; V gene: TRBV29-1; CDR3 DNA: TGCAGCGGTTTTGCGTTCATAGCGGGAGCCTACGAGCAGTACTTC; CDR3 protein: CSGFAFIAGAYEQYF
D gene: -; CDR3 length: 14; clone size: -; J gene: TRBJ1-5; V gene: TRBV6-1; CDR3 DNA: TGTGCCAGCAGTGATAAACAGGGTGGGAAGCCCCAGCATTTT; CDR3 protein: CASSDKQGGKPQHF
D gene: TRBD1; CDR3 length: 15; clone size: many; J gene: TRBJ1-2; V gene: TRBV7-2; CDR3 DNA: TGTGCCAGCAGCTTATCCATTACAGGGGCGAGTGGCTACACCTTC; CDR3 protein: CASSLSITGASGYTF
D gene: -; CDR3 length: 13; clone size: few; J gene: TRBJ1-1; V gene: TRBV11-1; CDR3 DNA: TGTGCCAGCAATCCCCAGGGTGAGACTGAAGCTTTCTTT; CDR3 protein: CASNPQGETEAFF
D gene: -; CDR3 length: 14; clone size: -; J gene: TRBJ2-2; V gene: TRBV11-3; CDR3 DNA: TGTGCCAGCAGCTTCTCCAGTAACACCGGGGAGCTGTTTTTT; CDR3 protein: CASSFSSNTGELFF
D gene: TRBD1; CDR3 length: 14; clone size: -; J gene: TRBJ2-7; V gene: TRBV5-1; CDR3 DNA: TGCGCCAGCAGTACCGGACAGGGGGCCTACGAGCAGTACTTC; CDR3 protein: CASSTGQGAYEQYF